This entry features one T cell receptor beta chain sequence. The clone's antigen remains unknown. Per-base quality was not reported, and no clone a single base away is much larger than it. TCR beta repertoires were profiled from peripheral blood of 13 young patients with multiple sclerosis to demonstrate the VDJtools post-analysis software. The multiple sclerosis patients were children and adolescents ranging in age from roughly 6 to 15 years. The source of the sample is a study of post-analysis software for immune sequencing data (dated by TCRdb to the mid-2010s). The study in broad terms: The recorded disease courses included relapsing-remitting, secondary progressive and progressive-relapsing multiple sclerosis, and some patients had no subtype annotation. Patient repertoires were compared against about a dozen previously published healthy control repertoires from donors aged roughly 6 to 26 years. A subset of samples was prepared in parallel using single-end sample barcoding, then pooled and co-amplified after Illumina adapter ligation.

Library prep was done by PCR. Reads for this sample came from an Illumina HiSeq 2500. To reduce PCR and sequencing biases, unique molecular identifiers were built into the TCR beta cDNA libraries. Approximately 500,000 cDNA molecules were obtained per 1 to 10 million input T cells, so each molecule approximated one T cell. The patient libraries were prepared and sequenced using the same protocol as the earlier healthy control dataset. Within a given batch, samples were prepared together, multiplexed and sequenced on the same HiSeq lane. On the authors' methods: Raw barcoded reads were processed with MIGEC, discarding single-read molecular identifier groups before consensus assembly and CDR3 extraction. VDJtools was used for post-analysis of the clonotype tables, with diversity normalized by down-sampling every dataset to the smallest sample size. Repertoire overlap clustering matched CDR3 amino acid but not nucleotide sequences to correct batch-related cross-sample contamination. Through fastp at Q25 and MiXCR, TCRdb rebuilt clones from the public reads, retaining in-frame beta chains. Identical CDR3 protein sequences are pooled into one entry, listed with their most common genes and DNA. In this record, the V and J calls reflect TCRdb's handling and not the investigators' own analysis. This sample comprises hundreds of thousands of distinct CDR3 sequences, roughly three fifths of them detected only once. The ten largest clones capture roughly 12% of the sample.

Results and caveats for the whole study, not just this receptor: Significantly lower normalized Chao1 diversity was found in multiple sclerosis patients than in controls, suggesting substantial peripheral T-cell clonal expansion. The control group was slightly older than the multiple sclerosis patient group. Direct clustering with F measure revealed strong co-clustering of samples prepared in the same batch, which led to a batch-effect correction.

The sequenced material came from blood. The sequence was collected from a girl aged 2 to 9 with multiple sclerosis.

The DNA sequence reads TGCGCCAGCAGCACCGGGACAAGCTTGAACACCGGGGAGCTGTTTTTT. It codes for CASSTGTSLNTGELFF. The rearrangement combines TRBV5-1 with TRBJ2-2; perhaps TRBD1 is the D gene, with 6 bases matching. The germline V gene sets CDR1 to SGHRS and CDR2 to YFSETQ. V is pared back by 4 bases and J by 1 base, with 14 bases lying between the germline termini. The CDR3, cysteine through phenylalanine, is 16 amino acids long. CDR3 DNA only is kept here, 48 bases in frame from base 1.